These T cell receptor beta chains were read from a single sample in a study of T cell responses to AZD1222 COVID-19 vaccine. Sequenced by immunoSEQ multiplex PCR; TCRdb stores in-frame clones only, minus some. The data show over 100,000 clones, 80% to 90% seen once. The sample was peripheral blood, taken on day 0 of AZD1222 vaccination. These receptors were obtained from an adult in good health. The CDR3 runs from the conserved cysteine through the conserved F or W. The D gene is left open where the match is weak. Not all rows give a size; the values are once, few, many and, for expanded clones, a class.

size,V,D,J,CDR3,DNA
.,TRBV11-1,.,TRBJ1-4,CASSTNPGQPGEKLFF,TGTGCCAGCAGCACCAACCCGGGACAACCAGGTGAAAAACTGTTTTTT
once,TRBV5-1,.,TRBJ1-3,CASSLATGPGNTIYF,TGCGCCAGCAGCTTGGCCACAGGGCCTGGAAACACCATATATTTT
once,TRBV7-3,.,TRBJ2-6,CASSLTEGANVLTF,TGTGCCAGCAGCTTAACGGAGGGGGCCAACGTCCTGACTTTC
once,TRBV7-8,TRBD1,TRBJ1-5,CASSFLRGPGNQPQHF,TGTGCCAGCAGCTTTCTCAGGGGGCCGGGCAATCAGCCCCAGCATTTT
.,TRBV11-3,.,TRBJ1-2,CASSARTRGGDLYGYTF,TGTGCCAGCAGCGCCAGGACTCGGGGTGGAGACCTCTATGGCTACACCTTC
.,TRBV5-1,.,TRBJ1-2,CASSLQGTDYGYTF,TGCGCCAGCAGCTTGCAGGGTACCGACTATGGCTACACCTTC
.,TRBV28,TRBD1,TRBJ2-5,CAGRSGTGAETQYF,TGTGCCGGACGCTCCGGGACAGGGGCAGAGACCCAGTACTTC
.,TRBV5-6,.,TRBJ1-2,CASSSGPVGYTF,TGTGCCAGCAGCTCGGGACCCGTGGGCTACACCTTC
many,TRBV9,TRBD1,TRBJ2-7,CASSVGGTGGTYEQYF,TGTGCCAGCAGCGTAGGGGGGACAGGGGGTACCTACGAGCAGTACTTC
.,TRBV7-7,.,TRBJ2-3,CASSTISTDTQYF,TGTGCTAGCAGCACGATCAGCACAGATACGCAGTATTTT
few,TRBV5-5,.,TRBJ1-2,CASSLVGPDGYGYTF,TGTGCCAGCAGCTTGGTCGGCCCGGACGGCTATGGCTACACCTTC
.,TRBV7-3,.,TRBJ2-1,CASSPGTRGEQFF,TGTGCCAGCAGCCCCGGGACAAGGGGTGAGCAGTTCTTC
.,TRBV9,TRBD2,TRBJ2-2,CASSVSTSGRLRSSTGELFF,TGTGCCAGCAGCGTAAGCACTAGCGGGAGATTGAGGAGTAGCACCGGGGAGCTGTTTTTT
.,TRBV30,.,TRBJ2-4,CAWSVRNIQYF,TGTGCCTGGAGTGTACGCAACATTCAGTACTTC
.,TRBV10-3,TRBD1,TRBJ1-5,CAIRDRENQPQHF,TGTGCCATCAGGGACAGGGAAAATCAGCCCCAGCATTTT
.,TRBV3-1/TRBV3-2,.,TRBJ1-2,CASSQGVGNGYTF,TGTGCCAGCAGCCAAGGGGTAGGGAATGGCTACACCTTC
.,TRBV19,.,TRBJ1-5,CASSITWRGGDEQPQHF,TGTGCCAGTAGTATAACCTGGAGAGGGGGTGATGAACAGCCCCAGCATTTT
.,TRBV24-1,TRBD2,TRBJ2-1,CATSDSRTSGLEQFF,TGTGCCACCAGTGATTCGCGGACTAGCGGTCTTGAGCAGTTCTTC
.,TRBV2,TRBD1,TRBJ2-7,CASSWTGSGYEQYF,TGTGCCAGCAGTTGGACAGGTTCGGGCTACGAGCAGTACTTC
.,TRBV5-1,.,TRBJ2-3,CASSFYPGHPTDTQYF,TGCGCCAGCAGCTTCTATCCGGGACATCCTACAGATACGCAGTATTTT
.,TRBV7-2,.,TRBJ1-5,CASSLVGGRADQPQHF,TGTGCCAGCAGCTTGGTTGGGGGCAGGGCGGATCAGCCCCAGCATTTT
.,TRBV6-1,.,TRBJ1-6,CASSEAGGSSYNSPLHF,TGTGCCAGCAGTGAAGCCGGGGGGAGCTCCTATAATTCACCCCTCCACTTT
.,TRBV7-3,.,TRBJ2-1,CASSPPGEFHEQFF,TGTGCCAGCAGCCCCCCGGGGGAATTCCATGAGCAGTTCTTC
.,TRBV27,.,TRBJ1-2,CASSLVPGNGYTF,TGTGCCAGCAGTTTAGTCCCCGGAAATGGCTACACCTTC
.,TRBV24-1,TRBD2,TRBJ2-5,CATSDPGTSGQETQYF,TGTGCCACCAGTGACCCAGGGACTAGCGGACAAGAGACCCAGTACTTC
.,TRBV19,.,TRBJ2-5,CASSPSGEETQYF,TGTGCCAGTAGCCCTTCTGGGGAAGAGACCCAGTACTTC
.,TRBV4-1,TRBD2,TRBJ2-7,CASSQDVAGGYEQYF,TGCGCCAGCAGCCAAGACGTAGCGGGAGGGTACGAGCAGTACTTC
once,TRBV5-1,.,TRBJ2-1,CASSLAIWGADGNEQFF,TGCGCCAGCAGCTTGGCGATTTGGGGGGCCGACGGGAATGAGCAGTTCTTC
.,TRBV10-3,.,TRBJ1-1,CAIRTGFNTEAFF,TGTGCCATCAGGACGGGATTTAACACTGAAGCTTTCTTT
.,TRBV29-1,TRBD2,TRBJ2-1,CSVEGTSGRNNEQFF,TGCAGCGTTGAGGGTACTAGCGGGAGGAACAATGAGCAGTTCTTC
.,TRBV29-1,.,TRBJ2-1,CSVEGGRRGSSYNEQFF,TGCAGCGTTGAGGGTGGTCGTAGGGGGAGCTCCTACAATGAGCAGTTCTTC